A selection of T cell receptor beta chains follows, all from one sample in a study of blood T cell repertoires in COVID-19. The assay was immunoSEQ multiplex PCR, and TCRdb's table has in-frame clones only and misses some. The repertoire holds just over 350,000 clones, with 80% to 90% as singletons. The specimen sequenced was peripheral blood. These receptors were obtained from a woman aged 55-70 years with COVID-19, enrolled during active disease. CDR3s include the opening cysteine and the closing phenylalanine or tryptophan. A D gene is named only where the DNA matches it firmly. Expanded clones are given a class, and other clones once, few, many or no size at all.

>13|TRBV6-6|-|TRBJ1-2|-
TGTGCCAGCAGTTGGTCTGGGGAGGGTGGCTACACCTTC
CASSWSGEGGYTF
>13|TRBV6-5|-|TRBJ1-1|-
TGTGCCAGCAGCCTATGGGGGGGGTCTGAAGCTTTCTTT
CASSLWGGSEAFF
>18|TRBV30|-|TRBJ1-3|-
TGTGCCTGGAGTGTTCCGATGGGAAGGTGGACTCTGGCAAACACCATATATTTT
CAWSVPMGRWTLANTIYF
>13|TRBV6-5|-|TRBJ2-7|TRBD2
TGTGCCAGCAGTTCAGCGGGGTCCTACGAGCAGTACTTC
CASSSAGSYEQYF
>15|TRBV7-2|-|TRBJ1-5|TRBD1
TGTGCCAGCAGCCTCGGTCAGGGGACAGGGCAGCCCCAGCATTTT
CASSLGQGTGQPQHF
>16|TRBV28|-|TRBJ2-3|TRBD2
TGTGCCAGCGGTGGTGTGGAGCGGGGCTACACAGATACGCAGTATTTT
CASGGVERGYTDTQYF
>15|TRBV6-2/TRBV6-3|few|TRBJ2-7|TRBD1
TGTGCCAGCAGTTACGACGACAGGGGGCAAGACGAGCAGTACTTC
CASSYDDRGQDEQYF
>14|TRBV6-6|-|TRBJ1-1|-
TGTGCCAGCAGTCCCCAGGGCCCGAACACTGAAGCTTTCTTT
CASSPQGPNTEAFF
>16|TRBV6-6|once|TRBJ2-3|TRBD2
TGTGCCAGCAGTTTCCTAGCGGGGGGTTCCCGAGATACGCAGTATTTT
CASSFLAGGSRDTQYF
>15|TRBV7-2|-|TRBJ1-2|TRBD1
TGTGCCAGCAGCTCCCTGACAGGGGGCGCGCGTGGCTACACCTTC
CASSSLTGGARGYTF
>13|TRBV29-1|-|TRBJ2-7|TRBD2
TGCAGCGTTGTCGAGCGGGGGTCCTACGAGCAGTACTTC
CSVVERGSYEQYF
>14|TRBV5-6|-|TRBJ2-5|TRBD1
TGTGCCAGCAGCCCGAGAGCAGGGGGCGAGACCCAGTACTTC
CASSPRAGGETQYF
>14|TRBV4-1|few|TRBJ1-5|-
TGCGCCAGCAGCCAAGCGCAGGGCAATCAGCCCCAGCATTTT
CASSQAQGNQPQHF
>13|TRBV30|-|TRBJ2-1|TRBD1
TGTGCCTGGAGCGGGGGACAGGGAAATGAGCAGTTCTTC
CAWSGGQGNEQFF
>14|TRBV5-1|-|TRBJ1-2|-
TGCGCCAGCAGCCCTGGGGGCCCCTACTATGGCTACACCTTC
CASSPGGPYYGYTF
>15|TRBV5-1|once|TRBJ2-3|-
TGCGCCAGCATTGATCGTGACACCAGCACAGATACGCAGTATTTT
CASIDRDTSTDTQYF
>13|TRBV21-1|-|TRBJ1-4|-
TGTGCCAACACGTGCAGAGACTATGAAAAACTGTTTTTT
CANTCRDYEKLFF
>15|TRBV18|-|TRBJ1-1|TRBD1
TGTGCCAGCTCACCAGGACAGGCCAGGCGGACTGAAGCTTTCTTT
CASSPGQARRTEAFF
>14|TRBV27|-|TRBJ2-7|TRBD2
TGTGCCAGCAGTTTCGGGGGGGCCTCCTACGAGCAGTACTTC
CASSFGGASYEQYF
>14|TRBV2|-|TRBJ1-2|-
TGTGCCAGCAGTGAATGGCGGGGCCCGGACGGCTACACCTTC
CASSEWRGPDGYTF
>15|TRBV11-1|once|TRBJ1-6|-
TGTGCCAGCAGCTCGTACGGGGGTATCAATTCACCCCTCCACTTT
CASSSYGGINSPLHF
>15|TRBV7-9|-|TRBJ2-5|-
TGTGCCAGCAGCCCGCTAGCGTTCGGCGGGGAGACCCAGTACTTC
CASSPLAFGGETQYF
>15|TRBV6-5|-|TRBJ2-7|-
TGTGCCAGCAGTACCCTCTCGGGACAAAACTACGAGCAGTACTTC
CASSTLSGQNYEQYF
>14|TRBV6-5|-|TRBJ2-7|-
TGTGCCAGCAGTTCTAGTGTTTCACCTTACGAGCAGTACTTC
CASSSSVSPYEQYF
>15|TRBV5-1|-|TRBJ2-7|-
TGCGCCAGCAGCCAGATGGGGGGGCATACCTACGAGCAGTACTTC
CASSQMGGHTYEQYF